These 24 T cell receptor beta chains were all obtained from the same sample, sequenced in a study of cytotoxic CD8 clonotypes in ibrutinib-treated CLL. Sequencing used immunoSEQ multiplex PCR; TCRdb keeps in-frame clones, though not all of them. The sample shows under 200,000 clones, 81% of them seen only once. The sequenced sample was PBMCs, obtained after 12 months of ibrutinib treatment. Receptors were obtained from a human donor with chronic lymphocytic leukemia.

The genes are TRBV2 and TRBJ2-7, with TRBD2 matching over 7 bases. Per germline, CDR1 SNHLY and CDR2 FYNNEI. This CDR3 comprises 13 residues. Losses at the gene ends were 7 bases for V and 6 bases for J; bases not matched to a gene: 9. This CDR3 is CASTLGGTIEQYF. In DNA, the CDR3 is TGTGCCAGCACCTTGGGGGGGACTATCGAGCAGTACTTC. The whole variable domain, filled in from reference TRBV2 and TRBJ2-7, reads EPEVTQTPSHQVTQMGQEVILRCVPISNHLYFYWYRQILGQKVEFLVSFYNNEISEKSEIFDDQFSVERPDGSNFTLKIRSTKLEDSAMYFCASTLGGTIEQYFGPGTRLTVT.

This clone came up a few times. This chain uses TRBV29-1 with TRBJ2-5; D is unclear. There are 10 residues in the CDR3. Trimming removed 5 bases at V and 5 bases at J, with 6 bases between. Germline CDR1 reads SQVTM; CDR2 reads ANQGSEA. The CDR3 sequence: CSVSVETQYF. In DNA form, the CDR3 reads TGCAGCGTTTCCGTCGAGACCCAGTACTTC.

The V gene is TRBV27, the J gene TRBJ1-5, with no clear D. Germline lookup yields CDR1 MNHEY and CDR2 SMNVEV (reference sequence). CDR3 length: 13 residues. V lost 3 bases, J lost 4 bases, and 7 bases lay in between. The CDR3 coding sequence is TGTGCCAGCAGTTTTCGGGGTAATCAGCCCCAGCATTTT. It is translated as CASSFRGNQPQHF.

V and J are TRBV11-2 and TRBJ2-5; D gene unclear. Germline loops: CDR1 SGHAT, CDR2 FQNNGV. The CDR3 consists of 13 residues. The ends were cut back, 1 base at V and 5 bases at J, with 8 bases in the middle. CDR3 protein: CASSLGTQETQYF. CDR3 nucleotide sequence: TGTGCCAGCAGCTTAGGTACCCAGGAGACCCAGTACTTC.

The chain couples TRBV2 to TRBJ1-5, with D tentatively TRBD1 (6 bases). Germline CDR1 and CDR2: SNHLY and FYNNEI. The CDR3 has 14 residues. The germline V and J ends were trimmed by 7 bases and 0 bases, with 10 bases remaining between them. As DNA, the CDR3 is TGTGCCAGCAAAGCAGGGGTTAGCAATCAGCCCCAGCATTTT. It specifies CASKAGVSNQPQHF.

The rearrangement uses TRBV4-2 and TRBJ2-7; 13 nucleotides match TRBD2. V was clipped by 0 bases and J by 2 bases; unmatched bases: 4. Germline V CDR1 and CDR2: LGHNA, YNFKEQ. The CDR3 covers 17 residues. The CDR3 protein is CASSQDSLAGGTYEQYF. CDR3 sequence (DNA): TGTGCCAGCAGCCAAGATTCACTAGCGGGAGGGACCTACGAGCAGTACTTC.

As to this clone: An end of the junction differs from the germline gene, which may be a read error. This chain joins TRBV7-7 and TRBJ2-7, with 11 nucleotides matching TRBD2. This CDR3 has 15 residues. The germline CDR1 and CDR2 sequences are SSHAT and FNYEAQ (reference sequence). CDR3 amino acids: CASSTTSGGPYEQYF. In DNA, the CDR3 is TGTGCTAGCAGCACCACTAGCGGGGGACCGTACGAGCAGTACTTC.

The CDR3, as DNA: TGTGCCCCCCAGGGACTAGCGGGAACTAAAAACATTCAGTACTTC. Protein product: CAPQGLAGTKNIQYF. The gene calls are TRBV10-3 and TRBJ2-4; the match to TRBD2 covers 13 bases. Germline-derived CDR1 and CDR2 are ENHRY and SYGVKD. Trimming at V came to 11 bases and at J to 4 bases, leaving 8 bases not matched to a gene. There are 15 residues in the CDR3.

In its sample, this clone was seen once. This CDR3 reads CASSSGRLGGANVLTF. For the CDR3, the DNA is TGTGCCAGCAGTTCGGGGCGTCTTGGTGGGGCCAACGTCCTGACTTTC. The V and J genes are TRBV28 and TRBJ2-6; the D call may be TRBD1 or TRBD2 (5 bases each). CDR3 length: 16 residues. Germline CDR1 is MDHEN and CDR2 is SYDVKM. The ends were cut back, 4 bases at V and 3 bases at J, with 13 bases in the middle.

The chain links TRBV5-4 to TRBJ1-4; D is possibly TRBD1 (5 bases). With 2 bases removed from V and 7 bases from J, the gap between germline ends came to 15 bases. Germline-derived CDR1 and CDR2 are SGHNT and YYREEE (reference sequence). This CDR3 has 15 amino acids. CDR3 in DNA: TGTGCCAGCAGCTTAGGCGGGGCGTTAGTTGAAAAACTGTTTTTT. It specifies CASSLGGALVEKLFF.

This chain connects TRBV6-5 to TRBJ2-7; tentatively, D is TRBD2 (6 bases). The germline CDR1 and CDR2 sequences are MNHEY and SVGAGI. Trimming took off 0 bases at V and 7 bases at J, with 10 bases between the two ends. The CDR3 runs 13 residues. In DNA form, the CDR3 reads TGTGCCAGCAGTTACTCCCTTGCGGGGGAGCAGTACTTC. It codes for CASSYSLAGEQYF.

In its sample, this clone was seen once. The chain recombines TRBV23-1 with TRBJ1-1; no clear D. TRBV23-1 is treated as an ORF (open reading frame) with a function not yet certain. Between the trimmed V and J ends, which lost 2 bases and 0 bases, there was a span of 28 bases. This CDR3 comprises 21 residues. CDR3 residues: CASSQNLYSARLAYMNTEAFF. As DNA, the CDR3 is TGCGCCAGCAGTCAAAACCTTTACAGTGCCAGGTTGGCGTATATGAACACTGAAGCTTTCTTT.

V usage is TRBV12-5 and J usage is TRBJ2-1, with D uncertain. The CDR3 is 12 amino acids. The V end was cut by 4 bases, the J end by 7 bases, with 8 bases between. Germline loops: CDR1 LGHNT, CDR2 FRNRAP. The CDR3 protein is CASGYMGNEQFF. In nucleotides, the CDR3 is TGTGCTAGTGGTTACATGGGGAATGAGCAGTTCTTC.

This sequence joins TRBV6-5 and TRBJ2-4; D is uncertain. The CDR3 is 14 amino acids. The V end was cut by 0 bases, the J end by 5 bases, with 8 bases between. Germline-derived CDR1 and CDR2 are MNHEY and SVGAGI. CDR3 coding DNA: TGTGCCAGCAGTTACTCGTCGGCTCAAAACATTCAGTACTTC. As protein: CASSYSSAQNIQYF.

The V and J genes are TRBV4-2 and TRBJ2-7, with a possible D match to TRBD2 (5 bases). Germline values: CDR1 LGHNA, CDR2 YNFKEQ. The V gene lost 0 bases and the J gene lost 2 bases, with 11 bases spanning the gap. The CDR3 is 15 amino acids. In nucleotides, the CDR3 is TGTGCCAGCAGCCAAGATGGCGGGTCGGCCTACGAGCAGTACTTC. This translates into CASSQDGGSAYEQYF.

This rearrangement joins TRBV28 to TRBJ2-7; 8 bases align to TRBD2. This CDR3 has 15 amino acids. Trimming cost V 6 bases and J 1 base; bases outside gene matches: 8. Germline V CDR1 and CDR2: MDHEN, SYDVKM. The CDR3 coding sequence is TGTGCCAGCAGGGGTGCCGGGACTAGGTCCTACGAGCAGTACTTC. This translates into CASRGAGTRSYEQYF.

The gene calls are TRBV28 and TRBJ2-7; 9 bases match TRBD2. The CDR3 covers 15 residues. V was clipped by 6 bases and J by 7 bases; unmatched bases: 13. Germline V gene data show CDR1 as MDHEN and CDR2 as SYDVKM. The DNA of the CDR3 is TGTGCCAGCAGAGTTCCGGGACTAGCATCGGGTGAGCAGTACTTC. The encoded protein is CASRVPGLASGEQYF. The entire variable domain, with the rest obtained from reference TRBV28 and TRBJ2-7, is as follows: DVKVTQSSRYLVKRTGEKVFLECVQDMDHENMFWYRQDPGLGLRLIYFSYDVKMKEKGDIPEGYSVSREKKERFSLILESASTNQTSMYLCASRVPGLASGEQYFGPGTRLTVT.

V gene TRBV18 combines with J gene TRBJ1-5, with 8 nucleotides matching TRBD1. CDR1 is KGHSH and CDR2 is LQKENI in the germline V gene. The V gene end was trimmed by 3 bases and the J gene end by 8 bases; junction bases not matched to a gene: 15. The CDR3 spans 17 residues. The DNA of the CDR3 is TGTGCCAGCTCACCCCTATTCACACAGGGGGGGGACAAGCCCCAGCATTTT. Its translation: CASSPLFTQGGDKPQHF.

The V gene is TRBV9, the J gene TRBJ2-7; 9 nucleotides match TRBD1. The germline V gene encodes CDR1 SGDLS and CDR2 YYNGEE. With V trimmed by 3 bases and J by 2 bases, 3 bases remained unmatched. This CDR3 region has 14 residues. This CDR3 is CASSARDRAYEQYF. CDR3 in DNA: TGTGCCAGCAGCGCAAGGGACAGGGCCTACGAGCAGTACTTC.

The V call is TRBV18, the J call TRBJ2-1; TRBD2 is a possible D gene (6 bases). Germline CDR1 is KGHSH and CDR2 is LQKENI. CDR3 size: 16 residues. V lost 6 bases and J 8 bases, leaving 23 bases between the germline ends. The CDR3 spells CASSHLGRQAIDEQFF. Written as DNA, the CDR3 is TGTGCCAGCTCTCACCTGGGGAGGCAGGCAATAGATGAGCAGTTCTTC.

In nucleotides, the CDR3 is TGTGCCAGCAGCCAGGTCTGGCGGACTAGCGGGACGCTGGAGCAGTTCTTC. Amino acid sequence: CASSQVWRTSGTLEQFF. The chain links TRBV14 to TRBJ2-1; 12 positions agree with TRBD2. Germline values: CDR1 SGHDN, CDR2 FVKESK. V shed 3 bases, J shed 10 bases, and the junction held 13 bases outside the gene matches. The CDR3 length is 17 residues.

The genes are TRBV28 and TRBJ1-6; D uncertain. From germline, CDR1 is MDHEN and CDR2 SYDVKM. The V and J ends lost 4 bases and 1 base respectively, with 14 bases between them. The CDR3 spans 17 residues. The CDR3: CASSYSGLLSYNSPLHF. The CDR3 DNA sequence: TGTGCCAGCAGTTACTCAGGCCTCCTTTCCTATAATTCACCCCTCCACTTT.

The chain recombines TRBV6-1 with TRBJ1-6, with 7 bases that match TRBD1. Germline loops: CDR1 MNHNS, CDR2 SASEGT. The CDR3 loop spans 16 amino acids. V lost 0 bases and J lost 10; bases outside the gene matches: 9. CDR3 protein: CASSEAVRTGGSPLHF. Written as DNA, the CDR3 is TGTGCCAGCAGTGAAGCAGTCAGGACAGGAGGCTCACCCCTCCACTTT.

This chain joins TRBV11-2 and TRBJ2-6; D is perhaps TRBD1 or TRBD2 (5 bases each). From germline, CDR1 is SGHAT and CDR2 FQNNGV. V was cut by 0 bases and J by 2 bases, with 14 bases left in between. The length of the CDR3 is 18 residues. The CDR3 DNA is TGTGCCAGCAGCTTAGATGCTATGGGGACGCCTGGGGCCAACGTCCTGACTTTC. This encodes CASSLDAMGTPGANVLTF.